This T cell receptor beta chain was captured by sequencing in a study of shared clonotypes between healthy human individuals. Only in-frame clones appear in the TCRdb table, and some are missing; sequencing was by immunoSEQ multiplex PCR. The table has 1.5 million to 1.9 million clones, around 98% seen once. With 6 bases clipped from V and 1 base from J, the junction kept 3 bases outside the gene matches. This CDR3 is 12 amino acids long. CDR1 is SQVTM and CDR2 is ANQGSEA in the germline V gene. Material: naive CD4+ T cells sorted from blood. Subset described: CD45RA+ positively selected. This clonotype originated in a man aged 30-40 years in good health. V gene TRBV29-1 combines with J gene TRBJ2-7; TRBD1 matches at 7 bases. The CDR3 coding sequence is TGCAGCGTGATGACAGGGTCCTACGAGCAGTACTTC. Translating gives CSVMTGSYEQYF.